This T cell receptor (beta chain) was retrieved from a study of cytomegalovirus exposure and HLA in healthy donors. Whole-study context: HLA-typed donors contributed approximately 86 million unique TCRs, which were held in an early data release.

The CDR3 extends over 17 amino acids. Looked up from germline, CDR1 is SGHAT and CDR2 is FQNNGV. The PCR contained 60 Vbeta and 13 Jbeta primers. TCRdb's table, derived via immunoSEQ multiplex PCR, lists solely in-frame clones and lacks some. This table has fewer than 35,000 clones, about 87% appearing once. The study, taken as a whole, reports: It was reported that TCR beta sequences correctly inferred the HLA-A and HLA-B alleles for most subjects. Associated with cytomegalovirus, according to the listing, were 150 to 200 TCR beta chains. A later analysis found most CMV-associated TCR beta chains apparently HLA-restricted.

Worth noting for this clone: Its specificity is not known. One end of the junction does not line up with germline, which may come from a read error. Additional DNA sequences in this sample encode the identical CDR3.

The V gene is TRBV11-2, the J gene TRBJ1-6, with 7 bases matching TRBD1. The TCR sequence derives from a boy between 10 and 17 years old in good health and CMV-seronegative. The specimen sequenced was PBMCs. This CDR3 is CASSQLQGSTLNSPLHF. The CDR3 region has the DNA TGCGCCAGCAGCCAGCTACAGGGGTCAACCCTGAATTCACCCCTCCACTTT.